This T cell receptor beta chain was captured by sequencing in a study of blood T cells in healthy people across ages. The overall study: About one barcoded beta molecule per two T cells was captured by template switching.

Combining a sample-barcoded 5' primer with a J-beta primer mix, a second PCR ran for about 7 to 12 cycles. Per-sample output comprised a minimum of 2.5 million paired-end reads containing CDR3. TCRdb recomputed calls from the 5' RACE reads with MiXCR, one row per CDR3 protein. In the table there are some 1.6 million distinct CDR3 sequences, roughly a third of which are singletons. This CDR3 is 15 amino acids long. Germline-derived CDR1 and CDR2 are SGDLS and YYNGEE. This clonotype was detected once. Antigen: not known. At one boundary the junction diverges from the germline segment, which might be a read error. Samples each had at least 5 micrograms of total RNA extracted. Overall study results and limits: Considered underestimates were the diversity estimates obtained from one million T cells.

V gene TRBV9 combines with J gene TRBJ1-4, with D possibly being TRBD1 (6 bases). The TCR sequence derives from a woman under 40 in good health. What was sequenced was blood. The CDR3 DNA sequence: TGTACCAGCAGCGTAGGAGGGGGGCGAGATGAAAAACTGTTTTTT. This encodes CTSSVGGGRDEKLFF.